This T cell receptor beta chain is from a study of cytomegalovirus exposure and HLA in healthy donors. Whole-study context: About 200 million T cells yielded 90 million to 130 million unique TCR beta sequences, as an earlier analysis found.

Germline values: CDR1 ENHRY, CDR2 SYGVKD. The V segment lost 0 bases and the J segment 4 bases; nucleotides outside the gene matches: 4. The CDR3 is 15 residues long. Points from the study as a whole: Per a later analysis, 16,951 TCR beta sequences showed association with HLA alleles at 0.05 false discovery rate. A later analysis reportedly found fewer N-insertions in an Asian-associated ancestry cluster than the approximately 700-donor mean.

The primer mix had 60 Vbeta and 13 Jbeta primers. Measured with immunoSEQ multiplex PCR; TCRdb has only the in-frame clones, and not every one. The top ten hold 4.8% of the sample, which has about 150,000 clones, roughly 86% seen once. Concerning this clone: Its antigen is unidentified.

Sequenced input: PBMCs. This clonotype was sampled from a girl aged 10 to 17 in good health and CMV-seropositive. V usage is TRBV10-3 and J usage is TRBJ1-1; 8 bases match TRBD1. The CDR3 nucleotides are TGTGCCATCAGTGAGTCTAGAACAGGGGGCACTGAAGCTTTCTTT. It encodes CAISESRTGGTEAFF.